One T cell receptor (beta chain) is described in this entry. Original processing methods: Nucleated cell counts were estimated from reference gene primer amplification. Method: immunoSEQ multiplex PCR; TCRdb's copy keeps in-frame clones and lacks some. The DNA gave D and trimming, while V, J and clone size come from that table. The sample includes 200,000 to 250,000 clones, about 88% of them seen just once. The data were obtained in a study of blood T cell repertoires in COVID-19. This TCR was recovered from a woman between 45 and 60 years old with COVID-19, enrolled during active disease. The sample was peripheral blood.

The CDR3 DNA is TGTGCCAGCAGGAAAGGGGGGGTGGATCAGCCCCAGCATTTT. Translating gives CASRKGGVDQPQHF. The chain links TRBV6-5 to TRBJ1-5; TRBD1 is a possible D gene (6 bases). V lost 6 bases and J lost 5, with 14 bases in between. The CDR3 runs to 14 residues. Germline CDR1 reads MNHEY; CDR2 reads SVGAGI.